The next 6 T cell receptor beta chains were all read from a single sample in a study of T cells and copy number aberrations in small-cell lung cancer. The data were produced by immunoSEQ multiplex PCR, yet TCRdb's version contains in-frame clones alone and is incomplete. There are about 7,500 clones in the sample; roughly 82% occur only once, and around 4.5% lies in the top ten. Sequencing input: normal tissue next to the tumor. All receptors derive from a woman between 45 and 65 years old with small cell lung cancer.

V usage is TRBV7-8 and J usage is TRBJ1-3, with D perhaps matching TRBD1 (5 bases). The germline V and J ends were trimmed by 2 bases and 0 bases, with 11 bases remaining between them. Germline V CDR1 and CDR2: SGHVS, FQNEAQ. The CDR3 totals 16 residues. DNA of the CDR3: TGTGCCAGCAGCTTAAGCCCGCAGGGCTCTGGAAACACCATATATTTT. As protein: CASSLSPQGSGNTIYF. The full variable domain, in which reference TRBV7-8 and TRBJ1-3 provide the parts outside the CDR3, is GAGVSQSPRYKVAKRGQDVALRCDPISGHVSLFWYQQALGQGPEFLTYFQNEAQLDKSGLPSDRFFAERPEGSVSTLKIQRTQQEDSAVYLCASSLSPQGSGNTIYFGEGSWLTVV.

The CDR3 sequence is CASSPIRENTEAFF. CDR3 nucleotide sequence: TGTGCCAGCTCACCGATCAGGGAGAACACTGAAGCTTTCTTT. The rearrangement uses TRBV18 and TRBJ1-1; D is possibly TRBD1 (5 bases). The CDR3 runs to 14 residues. CDR1 is KGHSH, CDR2 LQKENI, per germline. The V gene lost 3 bases and the J gene lost 1 base, with 9 bases spanning the gap.

The J gene is TRBJ2-5, the V gene TRBV7-2, with no clear D. The germline V gene encodes CDR1 SGHTA and CDR2 FQGNSA. The CDR3 covers 14 residues. Between the trimmed V and J ends, which lost 1 base and 5 bases, there was a span of 11 bases. The CDR3 reads CASSLVMGLETQYF. CDR3 DNA sequence: TGTGCCAGCAGCTTAGTTATGGGGTTGGAGACCCAGTACTTC.

The rearrangement joins TRBV6-5 to TRBJ1-5, with 9 bases identical to TRBD1. Germline V gives CDR1 MNHEY, CDR2 SVGAGI. The V gene end was trimmed by 8 bases and the J gene end by 3 bases; junction bases not matched to a gene: 8. The CDR3 is 15 residues long. In nucleotides, the CDR3 is TGTGCCAGCGGAACCGGGACAGGGTACAATCAGCCCCAGCATTTT. It specifies CASGTGTGYNQPQHF.

This clone was seen only once. The CDR3 reads CASSLEENTEAFF. For the CDR3, the DNA is TGTGCCAGCAGCTTGGAGGAGAACACTGAAGCTTTCTTT. This chain joins TRBV5-4 and TRBJ1-1; D gene ambiguous. CDR3 size: 13 residues. Germline V gene data show CDR1 as SGHNT and CDR2 as YYREEE (reference sequence). The V end lost 0 bases, the J end lost 1 base, and 4 bases lay between the germline ends.

The gene calls are TRBV4-3 and TRBJ2-1; the match to TRBD2 covers 9 bases. The CDR3 extends over 17 amino acids. J was trimmed by 6 bases and V by 1 base; bases with no gene match: 10. Germline V CDR1 and CDR2: LGHNA, YSLEER. This chain's CDR3 is CASSQGKSGRRVNEQFF. In DNA form, the CDR3 reads TGCGCCAGCAGCCAAGGGAAGAGCGGGAGGAGGGTCAATGAGCAGTTCTTC.